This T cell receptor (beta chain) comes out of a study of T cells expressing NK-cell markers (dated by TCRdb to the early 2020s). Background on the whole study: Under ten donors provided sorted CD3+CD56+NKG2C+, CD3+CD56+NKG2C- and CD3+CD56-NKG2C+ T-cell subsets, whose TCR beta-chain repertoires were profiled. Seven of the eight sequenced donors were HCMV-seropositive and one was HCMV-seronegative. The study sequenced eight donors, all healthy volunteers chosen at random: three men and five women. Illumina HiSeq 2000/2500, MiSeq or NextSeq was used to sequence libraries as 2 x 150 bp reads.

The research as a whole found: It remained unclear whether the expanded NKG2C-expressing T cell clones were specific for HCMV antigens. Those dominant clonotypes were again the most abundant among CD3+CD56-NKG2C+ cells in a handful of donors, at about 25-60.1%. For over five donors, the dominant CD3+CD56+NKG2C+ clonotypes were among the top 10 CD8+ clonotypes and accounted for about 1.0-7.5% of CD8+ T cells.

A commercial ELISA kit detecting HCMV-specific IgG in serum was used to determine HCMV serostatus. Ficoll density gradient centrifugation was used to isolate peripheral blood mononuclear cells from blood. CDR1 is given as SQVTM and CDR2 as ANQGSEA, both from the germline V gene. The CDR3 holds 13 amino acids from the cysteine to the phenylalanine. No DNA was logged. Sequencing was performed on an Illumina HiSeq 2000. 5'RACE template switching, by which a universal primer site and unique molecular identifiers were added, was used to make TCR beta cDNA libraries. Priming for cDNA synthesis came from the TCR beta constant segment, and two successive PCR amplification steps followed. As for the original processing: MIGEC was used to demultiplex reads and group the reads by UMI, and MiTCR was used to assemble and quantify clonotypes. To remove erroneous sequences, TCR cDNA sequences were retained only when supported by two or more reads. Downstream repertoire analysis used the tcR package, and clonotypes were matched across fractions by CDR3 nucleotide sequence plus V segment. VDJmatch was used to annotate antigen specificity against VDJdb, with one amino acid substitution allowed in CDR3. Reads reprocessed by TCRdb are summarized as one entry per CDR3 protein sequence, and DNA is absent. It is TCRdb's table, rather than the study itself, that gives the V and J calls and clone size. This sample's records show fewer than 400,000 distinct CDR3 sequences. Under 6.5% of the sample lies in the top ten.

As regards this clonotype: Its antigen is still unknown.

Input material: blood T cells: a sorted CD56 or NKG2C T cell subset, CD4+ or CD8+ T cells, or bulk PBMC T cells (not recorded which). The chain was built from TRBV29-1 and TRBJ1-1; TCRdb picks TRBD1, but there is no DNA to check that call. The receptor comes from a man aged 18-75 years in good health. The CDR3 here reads CSGGGGANTEAFF.